This T cell receptor (beta chain) was sequenced in a study of cytomegalovirus exposure and HLA in healthy donors. 13 Jbeta primers and 60 Vbeta primers were used for the PCR. Libraries were prepared by immunoSEQ multiplex PCR; TCRdb keeps only in-frame clonotypes and omits some of them. The table has 150,000 to 180,000 clones, 60% to 80% seen once. V lost 4 bases to trimming and J lost 1 base, with 13 bases between them. Germline CDR1 and CDR2: SGHAT and FQNNGV. This CDR3 is built from 15 residues. Donors were nominally healthy when sampled, though unrecorded immune exposures were likely. The chain joins TRBV11-2 to TRBJ1-1; no clear D gene. The sequence was obtained from a man aged 30 to 39 in good health and CMV-seropositive. The sequenced material came from PBMCs. DNA of the CDR3: TGTGCCAGCAGCTCCCCCAGGCACGGGAACACTGAAGCTTTCTTT. It encodes CASSSPRHGNTEAFF.